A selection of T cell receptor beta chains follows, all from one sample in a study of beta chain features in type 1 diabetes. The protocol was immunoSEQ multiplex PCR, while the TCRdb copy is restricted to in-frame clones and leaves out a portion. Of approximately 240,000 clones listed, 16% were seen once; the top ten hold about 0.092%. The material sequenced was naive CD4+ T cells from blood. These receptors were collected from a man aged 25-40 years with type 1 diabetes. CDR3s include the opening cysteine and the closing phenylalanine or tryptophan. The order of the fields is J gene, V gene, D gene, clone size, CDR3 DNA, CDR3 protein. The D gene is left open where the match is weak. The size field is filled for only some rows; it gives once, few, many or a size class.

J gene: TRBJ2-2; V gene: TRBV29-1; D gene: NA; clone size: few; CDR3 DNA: TGCAGCGTTGGGAACCTCTGGAACACCGGGGAGCTGTTTTTT; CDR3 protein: CSVGNLWNTGELFF
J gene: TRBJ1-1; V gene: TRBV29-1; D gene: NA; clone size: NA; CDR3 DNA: TGCAGCGTCAACGGTGTTATGAACACTGAAGCTTTCTTT; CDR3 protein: CSVNGVMNTEAFF
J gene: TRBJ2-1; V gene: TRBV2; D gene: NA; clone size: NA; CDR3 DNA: TGTGCCAGCAGTGGCGTACCGGGCAATGAGCAGTTCTTC; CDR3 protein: CASSGVPGNEQFF
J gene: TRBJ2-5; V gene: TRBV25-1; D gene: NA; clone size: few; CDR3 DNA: TGTGCCAGCAGACGGGGAAGTCAGGAGACCCAGTACTTC; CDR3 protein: CASRRGSQETQYF
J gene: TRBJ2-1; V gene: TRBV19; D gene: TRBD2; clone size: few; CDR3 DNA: TGTGCCAGTAGCCTGATTTCTAGCGGGAGAGGTGAGCAGTTCTTC; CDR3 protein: CASSLISSGRGEQFF
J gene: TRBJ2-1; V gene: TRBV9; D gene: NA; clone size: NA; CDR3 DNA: TGTGCCAGCAGCGGCGGTGAGCAGTTCTTC; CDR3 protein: CASSGGEQFF
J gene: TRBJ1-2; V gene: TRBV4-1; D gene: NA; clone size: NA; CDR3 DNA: TGCGCCAGCAGCCAGATGGGCATTAACTATGGCTACACCTTC; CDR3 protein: CASSQMGINYGYTF
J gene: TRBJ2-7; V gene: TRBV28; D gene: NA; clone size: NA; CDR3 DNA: TGTGCCAGCAGTTTAAGCTCCTACGAGCAGTACTTC; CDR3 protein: CASSLSSYEQYF
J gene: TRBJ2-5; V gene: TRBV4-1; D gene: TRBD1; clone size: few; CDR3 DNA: TGCGCCAGCAGAGGGGACAGGGGGCAAGTACAAGAGACCCAGTACTTC; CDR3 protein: CASRGDRGQVQETQYF
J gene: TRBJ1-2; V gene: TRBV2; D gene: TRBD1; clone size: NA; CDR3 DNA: TGTGCCAGCAGGCCAGGGGGTATATACTATGGCTACACCTTC; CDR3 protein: CASRPGGIYYGYTF
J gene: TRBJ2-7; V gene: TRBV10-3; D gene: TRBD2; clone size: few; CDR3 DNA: TGTGCCATCAGTGAGGCTAGCGGTGGGTACGAGCAGTACTTC; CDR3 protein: CAISEASGGYEQYF
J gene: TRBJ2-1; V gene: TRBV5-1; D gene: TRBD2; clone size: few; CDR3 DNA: TGCGCCAGCAGCTCAACCCCGGGGACTAGCGGGGCCTACAATGAGCAGTTCTTC; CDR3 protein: CASSSTPGTSGAYNEQFF
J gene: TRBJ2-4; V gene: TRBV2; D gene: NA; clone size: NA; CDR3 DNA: TGTGCCAGCAGTGAGGTCGGCAGGAACATTCAGTACTTC; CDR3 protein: CASSEVGRNIQYF
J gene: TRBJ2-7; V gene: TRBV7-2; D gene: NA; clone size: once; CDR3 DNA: TGTGCCAGCAGCTTCCAAGGCCCCCCCGCCGAGCAGTACTTC; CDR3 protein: CASSFQGPPAEQYF
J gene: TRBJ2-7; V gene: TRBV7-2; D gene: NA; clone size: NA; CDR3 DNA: TGTGCCAGCAGCCCTCAGACTGCTTACGAGCAGTACTTC; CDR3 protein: CASSPQTAYEQYF
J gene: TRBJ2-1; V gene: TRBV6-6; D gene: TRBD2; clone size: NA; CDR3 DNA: TGTGCCAGCAGACCCCCTGCGGGAGAAAACAATGAGCAGTTCTTC; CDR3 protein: CASRPPAGENNEQFF
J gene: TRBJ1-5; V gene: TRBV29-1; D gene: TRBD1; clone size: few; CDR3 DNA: TGCAGCGTTGCCAGGGGGACCAATCAGCCCCAGCATTTT; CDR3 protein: CSVARGTNQPQHF
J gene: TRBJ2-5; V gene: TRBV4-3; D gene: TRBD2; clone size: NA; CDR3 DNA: TGCGCCAGCAGCCAAGAGTATGTGGGAGGGCAAGAGACCCAGTACTTC; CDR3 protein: CASSQEYVGGQETQYF
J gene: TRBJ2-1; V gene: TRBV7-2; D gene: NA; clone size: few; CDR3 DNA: TGTGCCAGCAGCTTAATGACTGGGTACAATGAGCAGTTCTTC; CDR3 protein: CASSLMTGYNEQFF
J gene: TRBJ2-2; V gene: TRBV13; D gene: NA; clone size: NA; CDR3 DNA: TGTGCCAGCAGCTTAATATCGAACACCGGGGAGCTGTTTTTT; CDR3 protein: CASSLISNTGELFF
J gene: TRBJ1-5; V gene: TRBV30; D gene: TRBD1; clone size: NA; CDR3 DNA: TGTGCCTGGAGTGTAGGGGGACAGGGAGGTCAGCCCCAGCATTTT; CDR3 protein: CAWSVGGQGGQPQHF
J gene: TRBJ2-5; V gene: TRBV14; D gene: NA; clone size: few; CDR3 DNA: TGTGCCAGCAGCCAAAGACTAGAGACCCAGTACTTC; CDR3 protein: CASSQRLETQYF
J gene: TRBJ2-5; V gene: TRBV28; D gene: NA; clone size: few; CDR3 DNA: TGTGCCAGCAGGACAGGCGGGGAGACCCAGTACTTC; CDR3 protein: CASRTGGETQYF
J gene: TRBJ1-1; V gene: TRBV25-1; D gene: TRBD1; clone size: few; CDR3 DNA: TGTGCCAGCAGTGATTCAAGGACAGGGAGAATGAGTGAAGCTTTCTTT; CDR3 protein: CASSDSRTGRMSEAFF
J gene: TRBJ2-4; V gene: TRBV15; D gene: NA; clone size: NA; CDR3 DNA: TGTGCCACCAGCCGCCGGGACGGTGGGTTGGGAAACATTCAGTACTTC; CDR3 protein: CATSRRDGGLGNIQYF
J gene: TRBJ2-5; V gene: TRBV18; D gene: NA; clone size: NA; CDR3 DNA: TGTGCCAGCTCTCCGTACCAAGAGACCCAGTACTTC; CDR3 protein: CASSPYQETQYF
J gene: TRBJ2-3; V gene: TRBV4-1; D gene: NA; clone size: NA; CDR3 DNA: TGCGCCAGCAGCCAAGCGCGAGGCGGGGGCGGCACAGATACGCAGTATTTT; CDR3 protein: CASSQARGGGGTDTQYF
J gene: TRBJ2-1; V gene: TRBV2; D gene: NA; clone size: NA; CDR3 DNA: TGTGCCACCCGGACTCACTACAATGAGCAGTTCTTC; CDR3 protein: CATRTHYNEQFF
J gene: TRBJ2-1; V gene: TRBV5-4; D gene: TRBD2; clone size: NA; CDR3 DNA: TGTGCCAGCGACCGGGCGGGAGTTGGTGAGCAGTTCTTC; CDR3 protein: CASDRAGVGEQFF
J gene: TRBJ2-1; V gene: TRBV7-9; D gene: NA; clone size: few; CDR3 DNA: TGTGCCAGCAGCGTCTACAATGAGCAGTTCTTC; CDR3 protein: CASSVYNEQFF
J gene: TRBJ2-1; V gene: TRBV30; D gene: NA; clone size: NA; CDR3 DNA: TGTGCCTGGAGTTTGGGGCTCTACAATGAGCAGTTCTTC; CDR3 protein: CAWSLGLYNEQFF
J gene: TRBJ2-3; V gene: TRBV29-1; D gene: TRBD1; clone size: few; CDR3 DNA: TGCAGCGTTGTCAAAGGGGGCCGTCGCACAGATACGCAGTATTTT; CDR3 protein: CSVVKGGRRTDTQYF
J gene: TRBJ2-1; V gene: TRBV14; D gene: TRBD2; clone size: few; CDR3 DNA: TGTGCCAGCAGCCAAGGGATTGGGCTAGCGGATTACAATGAGCAGTTCTTC; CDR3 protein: CASSQGIGLADYNEQFF
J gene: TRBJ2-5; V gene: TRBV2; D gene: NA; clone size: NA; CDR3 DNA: TGTGCCAGCAGTCAAGAGACCCAGTACTTC; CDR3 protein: CASSQETQYF
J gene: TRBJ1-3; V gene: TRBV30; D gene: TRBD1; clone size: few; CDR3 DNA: TGTGCAAGGGGACAGGGAAACACCATATATTTT; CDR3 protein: CARGQGNTIYF
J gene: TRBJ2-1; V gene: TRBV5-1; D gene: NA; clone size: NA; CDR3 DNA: TGCGCCAGCAGGGTCGGCTTGAACTCCTACAATGAGCAGTTCTTC; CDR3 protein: CASRVGLNSYNEQFF
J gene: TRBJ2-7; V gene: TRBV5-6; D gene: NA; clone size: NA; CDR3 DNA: TGTGCCAGCAGCATATGGGACAACTCCTACGAGCAGTACTTC; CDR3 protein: CASSIWDNSYEQYF
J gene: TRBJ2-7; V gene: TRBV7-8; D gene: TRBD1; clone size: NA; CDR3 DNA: TGTGCCAGCAGCTTTGCCGCCGGTACAGGGGGCTACGAGCAGTACTTC; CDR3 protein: CASSFAAGTGGYEQYF
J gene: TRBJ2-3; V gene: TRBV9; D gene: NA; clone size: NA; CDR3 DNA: TGTGCCAGCAGCGTAGGTCAGGGTGCAGATACGCAGTATTTT; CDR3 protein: CASSVGQGADTQYF
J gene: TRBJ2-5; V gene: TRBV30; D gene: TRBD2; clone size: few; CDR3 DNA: TGTGCCCTAGCGGGAGAAGGGACCCAGTACTTC; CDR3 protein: CALAGEGTQYF
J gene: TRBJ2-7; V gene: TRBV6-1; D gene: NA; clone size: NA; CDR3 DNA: TGTGCCAGCAGTCTGGATGGGATGCGCGAGCAGTACTTC; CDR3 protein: CASSLDGMREQYF
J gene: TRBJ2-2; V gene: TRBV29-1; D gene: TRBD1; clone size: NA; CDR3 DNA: TGCAGCGGGGGACAGACGAACACCGGGGAGCTGTTTTTT; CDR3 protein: CSGGQTNTGELFF
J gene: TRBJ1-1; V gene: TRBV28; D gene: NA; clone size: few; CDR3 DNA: TGTGCCAGCAACCCACACGACAGGACTGAAGCTTTCTTT; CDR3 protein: CASNPHDRTEAFF
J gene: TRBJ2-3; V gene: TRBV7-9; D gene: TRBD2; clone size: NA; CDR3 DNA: TGTGCCAGCACCCAGATAGCGGGAGTAACCACAGATACGCAGTATTTT; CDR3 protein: CASTQIAGVTTDTQYF
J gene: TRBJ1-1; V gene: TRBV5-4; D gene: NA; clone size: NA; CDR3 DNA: TGTGCCAGCAGCGTAGGACAAATGAACACTGAAGCTTTCTTT; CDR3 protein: CASSVGQMNTEAFF
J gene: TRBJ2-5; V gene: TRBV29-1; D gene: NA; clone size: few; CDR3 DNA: TGCAGCGTTGCCGTGGGCCAAGAGACCCAGTACTTC; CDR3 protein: CSVAVGQETQYF
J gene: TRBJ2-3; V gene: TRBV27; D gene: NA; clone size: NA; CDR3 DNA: TGTGCCATCAGTGGCTATGGGGATCTAGTCACAGATACGCAGTATTTT; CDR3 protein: CAISGYGDLVTDTQYF
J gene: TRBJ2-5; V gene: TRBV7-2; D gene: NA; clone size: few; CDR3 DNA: TGTGCCAGCAGACCGGACCCCCAGGAGACCCAGTACTTC; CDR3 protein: CASRPDPQETQYF
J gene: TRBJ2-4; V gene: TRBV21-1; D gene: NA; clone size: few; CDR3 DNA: TGTGCCAGCAGCAAGGCTACCAGGGGAGCGGAAAACATTCAGTACTTC; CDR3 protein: CASSKATRGAENIQYF
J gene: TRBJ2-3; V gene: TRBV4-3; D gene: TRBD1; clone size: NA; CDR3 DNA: TGCGCCAGCAGCCAAGATCTTGGGACAGGGGCCGATACGCAGTATTTT; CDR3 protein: CASSQDLGTGADTQYF
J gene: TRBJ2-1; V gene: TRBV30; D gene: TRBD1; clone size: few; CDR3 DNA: TGTGCCTGGAGTTTTACCGGGACAGGGAGGTCCTACAATGAGCAGTTCTTC; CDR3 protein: CAWSFTGTGRSYNEQFF
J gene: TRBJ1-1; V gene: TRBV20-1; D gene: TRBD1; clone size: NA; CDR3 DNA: TGCAGTGCGAGGACAGGGAAACGAGCTTTCTTT; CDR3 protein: CSARTGKRAFF
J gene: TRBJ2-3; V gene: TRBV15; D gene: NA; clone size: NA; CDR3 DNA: TGTGCCACCAGCAGAGATGGACTGGTGGTAAAAATACGCAGTAGCAATAATTTT; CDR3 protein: CATSRDGLVVKIRSSNNF
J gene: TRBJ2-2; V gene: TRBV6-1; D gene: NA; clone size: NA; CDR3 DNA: TGTGCCAGCAGTAAAGGACAATGGCCGAACACCGGGGAGCTGTTTTTT; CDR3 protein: CASSKGQWPNTGELFF
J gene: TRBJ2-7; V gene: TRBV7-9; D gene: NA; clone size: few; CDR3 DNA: TGTGCCAGCAGCTTAGCCGGGGTCTCATCGGAGCAGTACTTC; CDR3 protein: CASSLAGVSSEQYF
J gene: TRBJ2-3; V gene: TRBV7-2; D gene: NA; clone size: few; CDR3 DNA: TGTGCCAGCAGCTTAGACCAGGGGACAGATACGCAGTATTTT; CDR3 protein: CASSLDQGTDTQYF